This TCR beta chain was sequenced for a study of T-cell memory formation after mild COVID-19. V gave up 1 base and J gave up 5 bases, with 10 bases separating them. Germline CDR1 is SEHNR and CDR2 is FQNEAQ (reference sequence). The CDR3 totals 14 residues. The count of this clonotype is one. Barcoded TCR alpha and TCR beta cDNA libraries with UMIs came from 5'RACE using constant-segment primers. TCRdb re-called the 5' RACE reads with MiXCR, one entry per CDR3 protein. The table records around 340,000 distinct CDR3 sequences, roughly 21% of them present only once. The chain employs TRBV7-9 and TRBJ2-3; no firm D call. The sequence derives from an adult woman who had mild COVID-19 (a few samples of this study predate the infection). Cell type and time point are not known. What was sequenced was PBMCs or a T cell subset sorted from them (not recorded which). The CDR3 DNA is TGTGCCAGCAGCTTAGACTTATCCCGAGATACGCAGTATTTT. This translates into CASSLDLSRDTQYF.